Listed below are T cell receptor beta chains from one sample, sequenced in a study of OX40 agonist ivuxolimab in advanced cancers. Sequencing used immunoSEQ multiplex PCR; TCRdb keeps in-frame clones, though not all of them. The table records about 51,000 clones, around 81% of them present only once. Specimen: CD4+ or CD8+ T cells sorted from blood, collected in a trial of the OX40 agonist ivuxolimab. These receptors all come from an adult with an advanced solid tumor such as melanoma, head and neck, liver or kidney cancer. Each CDR3 is given with its conserved first and last residue. The order of the fields is D gene, J gene, V gene, clone size, CDR3 DNA, CDR3 protein. The D gene is left open where the match is weak. Not all rows give a size; the values are once, few, many and, for expanded clones, a class.

TRBD2,TRBJ2-5,TRBV5-1,NA,TGCGCCAGCGGCACTAGCGGGCAAGAGACCCAGTACTTC,CASGTSGQETQYF
NA,TRBJ2-1,TRBV2,NA,TGTGCCAGCAACCGCCTAGCCGCCTACAATGAGCAGTTCTTC,CASNRLAAYNEQFF
TRBD1,TRBJ1-1,TRBV2,NA,TGTGCCAGCAGTGATTGGGGACAGCCTGAAGCTTTCTTT,CASSDWGQPEAFF
NA,TRBJ1-6,TRBV28,NA,TGTGCCAGCAGTTTTCGAGGTGCTGGGTCACCCCTCCACTTT,CASSFRGAGSPLHF
NA,TRBJ2-7,TRBV7-9,NA,TGTGCCAGCAGCACTAGCAGTTCCTACGAGCAGTACTTC,CASSTSSSYEQYF
TRBD1,TRBJ1-2,TRBV9,NA,TGTGCCAGCAGCGGGGGACAGAGCTATGGCTACACCTTC,CASSGGQSYGYTF
TRBD1,TRBJ1-2,TRBV7-9,few,TGTGCCAGCAGCACGGGACAGGGTAGCTATGGCTACACCTTC,CASSTGQGSYGYTF
TRBD1,TRBJ1-2,TRBV23-1,NA,TGCGCCAGCAGTCGTTTAACAGGGGGCCATGGGGGCTATGGCTACACCTTC,CASSRLTGGHGGYGYTF
NA,TRBJ2-3,TRBV7-3,NA,TGTGCCAGCAGCTTAACGGGATCGCAGTATTTT,CASSLTGSQYF
NA,TRBJ2-1,TRBV6-1,NA,TGTGCCAGCAGAGTACGAAGCTCCTACAATGAGCAGTTCTTC,CASRVRSSYNEQFF
NA,TRBJ2-7,TRBV12-5,NA,TGTGCTAGTGGTCAGATCTACGAGCAGTACTTC,CASGQIYEQYF
NA,TRBJ1-6,TRBV27,NA,TGTGCCAGCAGTTTCGGGCGGGGGGCACCAGGATCACCCCTCCACTTT,CASSFGRGAPGSPLHF
TRBD2,TRBJ2-5,TRBV5-6,NA,TGTGCCAGCAGCTTGGAATGGCGACTAGCGGGGGGTAAAGAGATCCAGTACTTC,CASSLEWRLAGGKEIQYF
NA,TRBJ2-1,TRBV18,NA,TGTGCCAGCTCACCTGATGGGACCCACAATGAGCAGTTCTTC,CASSPDGTHNEQFF
NA,TRBJ2-1,TRBV6-5,NA,TGTGCCAGCAGTTTGGAGGGCGCCGCACACAATGAGCAGTTCTTC,CASSLEGAAHNEQFF
TRBD1,TRBJ1-6,TRBV5-6,NA,TGTGCCAGCAGCTACGGACAGGGAAATAATTCACCCCTCCACTTT,CASSYGQGNNSPLHF
TRBD1,TRBJ2-5,TRBV15,few,TGTGCCACCAGCAGAGACATCGGGACAGGGGAAGAGACCCAGTACTTC,CATSRDIGTGEETQYF